This TCR beta chain was found in a study of blood T cell repertoires in COVID-19. About the study: The United States, Italy and Spain provided the acute and convalescent COVID-19 samples. T cells, B-cell-depleted T cells, or PBMCs provided the cDNA or gDNA that served as material.

In the authors' workflow: Using reference gene primer amplification, nucleated cell counts were estimated. Using immunoSEQ multiplex PCR, the repertoire was profiled, and TCRdb retains in-frame clones only, with some absent. Clone size and the V and J calls come from that table; the DNA yielded D and trimming. The sample contains about 80,000 clones, approximately 76% of which appear only once. The CDR3 has 16 amino acids. V shed 5 bases and J 7 bases; nucleotides not matched to a gene: 7. Germline assignment: CDR1 MDHEN and CDR2 SYDVKM. The V gene is TRBV28, the J gene TRBJ2-2; 13 bases line up with TRBD2. The sequenced material came from peripheral blood. This receptor was taken from a man in his 70s with active or convalescent COVID-19. The CDR3 loop reads CASSPGLAGQYGELFF. For the CDR3, the DNA is TGTGCCAGCAGTCCGGGACTAGCGGGGCAATACGGGGAGCTGTTTTTT.